These 14 T cell receptor beta chains share one sample of origin, sequenced in a study of T cell responses to AZD1222 COVID-19 vaccine (dated by TCRdb to about 2021). This specimen's time point label, interpreted: about 28 days (+/-7) after the second vaccine dose. In light of the paper, this sample's treatment or condition label describes: meningococcal conjugate vaccine given as trial control. The library was generated by the immunoSEQ multiplex PCR assay. TCRdb retrieved this table from immuneACCESS and kept in-frame rearrangements only. Not all clones are present; in checked studies, unresolved V genes account for under half, and no reason is known for the remainder. This sample gives 69,000 or so clones in total; around nine tenths of them show up just once. The ten most abundant clones make up around 4.8% of the sample. Sequencing used peripheral blood, obtained 28 days after the second dose of the MenACWY control vaccine. Receptor source: an adult who received the MenACWY meningococcal vaccine as a control.

The count of this clone is one. The gene calls are TRBV28 and TRBJ1-6; D possibly corresponds to TRBD1 (6 bases). The CDR3 consists of 14 residues. Per germline, CDR1 MDHEN and CDR2 SYDVKM. Trimming took 5 bases from V and 7 from J, leaving 12 bases between them. The CDR3: CASSDNGGNSPLHF. As DNA, the CDR3 is TGTGCCAGCAGTGATAACGGGGGCAATTCACCCCTCCACTTT.

The gene calls are TRBV7-2 and TRBJ1-1; D is possibly TRBD1 (6 bases). The CDR3 runs to 13 residues. In germline, CDR1 is SGHTA, CDR2 FQGNSA. Trimming pared 8 bases from V and 6 bases from J, leaving 16 bases between. CDR3 amino acids: CASFPAGGPEAFF. In DNA, the CDR3 is TGTGCCAGCTTCCCCGCGGGGGGCCCTGAAGCTTTCTTT. Together with reference TRBV7-2 and TRBJ1-1, the CDR3 gives the full variable domain: GAGVSQSPSNKVTEKGKDVELRCDPISGHTALYWYRQSLGQGLEFLIYFQGNSAPDKSGLPSDRFSAERTGGSVSTLTIQRTQQEDSAVYLCASFPAGGPEAFFGQGTRLTVV.

J is TRBJ2-1 and V is TRBV12-3 or TRBV12-4; D is ambiguous. The CDR3 extends over 11 amino acids. Trimming took 3 bases from V and 11 from J, leaving 8 bases between them. The DNA for the CDR3 is TGTGCCAGCAGTTTCGCTAATCAGCAGTTCTTC. Protein product: CASSFANQQFF.

V and J are TRBV7-3 and TRBJ2-5; D is possibly TRBD2 (6 bases). Germline CDR1 and CDR2: SGHTA and FQGTGA. The CDR3 is made up of 17 amino acids. V was cut by 0 bases and J by 7 bases, with 21 bases left in between. In nucleotides, the CDR3 is TGTGCCAGCAGCTTAACGGGGGGAGTTGGCAGGTGGGTGACCCAGTACTTC. Residues: CASSLTGGVGRWVTQYF.

The J gene is TRBJ2-2, the V gene TRBV9; 7 bases match TRBD2. This CDR3 spans 16 amino acids. The V and J ends lost 4 bases and 4 bases, in that order; junction bases with no gene match: 10. Per germline, CDR1 SGDLS and CDR2 YYNGEE. As DNA, the CDR3 is TGTGCCAGCAGCCTCCAGGCGGGGAGGGTCACCGGGGAGCTGTTTTTT. It is translated as CASSLQAGRVTGELFF.

The chain has TRBV6-5 and TRBJ2-2; 13 bases are shared with TRBD2. The CDR3 loop spans 15 amino acids. Unmatched junction bases numbered 6, after V lost 8 bases and J lost 6 bases. CDR1 and CDR2 from the germline V gene are MNHEY and SVGAGI. CDR3 protein: CASATSGGAAGELFF. In DNA form, the CDR3 reads TGTGCCAGCGCTACTAGCGGGGGGGCCGCCGGGGAGCTGTTTTTT.

The chain couples TRBV28 to TRBJ1-2; 8 bases match TRBD1. Germline loops: CDR1 MDHEN, CDR2 SYDVKM. Losses at the gene ends were 6 bases for V and 0 bases for J; bases not matched to a gene: 6. The CDR3 extends over 15 amino acids. The CDR3 sequence: CASSPEQGANYGYTF. The CDR3 DNA reads as TGTGCCAGCAGCCCCGAACAGGGGGCTAACTATGGCTACACCTTC.

The V call is TRBV6-2 or TRBV6-3, the J call TRBJ2-7, with 9 bases aligning to TRBD1. The CDR3 is made up of 16 amino acids. Germline assignment: CDR1 MNHEY and CDR2 SVGEGT. Trimming took 0 bases from V and 7 from J; bases not matched to a gene: 10. The CDR3 nucleotides read TGTGCCAGCAGTTACTCGAGGTGGACAGGGGTGGGAGAGCAGTACTTC. Encoded protein: CASSYSRWTGVGEQYF.

The chain uses TRBV2 and TRBJ2-3, with a weak D call TRBD2 (6 bases). Germline V lookup: CDR1 SNHLY, CDR2 FYNNEI. This CDR3 has 14 residues. The V and J ends lost 6 bases and 0 bases respectively, with 10 bases between them. The CDR3 protein is CASRSGSSTDTQYF. The CDR3 DNA reads TGTGCCAGCAGGAGCGGGTCCAGCACAGATACGCAGTATTTT.

The chain carries TRBV28 and TRBJ2-2; the D gene could be TRBD1 or TRBD2 (5 bases each). V dropped 2 bases and J dropped 4 bases, with 8 bases sitting between them. In germline, CDR1 is MDHEN, CDR2 SYDVKM. The CDR3 consists of 14 residues. The chain's CDR3 is CASSLVGATGELFF. The CDR3 DNA reads as TGTGCCAGCAGTTTAGTCGGGGCCACCGGGGAGCTGTTTTTT.

On this clone itself: Compared with germline, one end of the junction differs, possibly owing to a read error. The chain couples TRBV2 to TRBJ2-3, with TRBD2 matching 9 bases. CDR1 is SNHLY, CDR2 FYNNEI, per germline. The CDR3 runs 14 residues. The CDR3 spells CASSPGLAVDTQYF. DNA for the CDR3: TGTGCTAGCAGCCCGGGACTAGCCGTAGATACGCAGTATTTT.

V usage is TRBV6-2 or TRBV6-3 and J usage is TRBJ1-2; 10 bases map to TRBD1. Germline loops: CDR1 MNHEY, CDR2 SVGEGT. J lost 6 bases, V lost 5 bases, and 6 bases had no gene match. The CDR3 runs 14 residues. Here the CDR3 reads CASSPRDRGHGYTF. The CDR3 DNA sequence: TGTGCCAGCAGTCCCCGGGACAGGGGACATGGCTACACCTTC.

The V gene is TRBV12-3 or TRBV12-4, the J gene TRBJ2-7, with D possibly being TRBD2 (5 bases). Trimming removed 3 bases at V and 5 bases at J, with 11 bases between. The CDR3 is made up of 13 amino acids. The CDR3 DNA follows: TGTGCCAGCAGTTTTCGGGAATGGGACGAGCAGTACTTC. This gives the protein CASSFREWDEQYF.

V gene TRBV19 combines with J gene TRBJ2-1, with D uncertain. This CDR3 region has 14 residues. Per the germline V gene, CDR1 is LNHDA and CDR2 is SQIVND (reference sequence). Trimming pared 3 bases from V and 6 bases from J, leaving 12 bases between. The CDR3 bases are TGTGCCAGTAGTATCGGCTCCCTAGTCAATGAGCAGTTCTTC. Protein product: CASSIGSLVNEQFF. The complete variable domain, with remaining parts taken from reference TRBV19 and TRBJ2-1, reads DGGITQSPKYLFRKEGQNVTLSCEQNLNHDAMYWYRQDPGQGLRLIYYSQIVNDFQKGDIAEGYSVSREKKESFPLTVTSAQKNPTAFYLCASSIGSLVNEQFFGPGTRLTVL.